These 18 T cell receptor beta chains came from one sample sequenced in a study of T cell repertoires in cytomegalovirus infection. Antigens of these TCRs are unknown. Each CDR3 protein is one row after TCRdb ran MiXCR on the reads. Among hundreds of thousands of distinct CDR3 sequences listed, roughly 33% were seen once. The input for sequencing was cultured CD8+ T cells from PBMCs, taken from culture after CMV antigen stimulation. The receptor source for this set is a human donor in good health (CMV status not recorded). Some clones in this sample may be carry-over from other donors' samples.

V is TRBV5-5 and J is TRBJ1-4; 9 nucleotides align to TRBD1. V was pared by 5 bases and J by 0 bases, with 8 bases of the junction left unmatched. The germline CDR1 and CDR2 sequences are SGHKS and YYEKEE (reference sequence). This CDR3 is 17 amino acids long. The CDR3 spells CASSPGTGLTTNEKLFF. CDR3 DNA sequence: TGTGCCAGCAGTCCCGGGACAGGGCTAACAACTAATGAAAAACTGTTTTTT.

This clonotype was counted a single time. This chain links TRBV9 with TRBJ2-1; unclear D gene. The germline gives CDR1 SGDLS, CDR2 YYNGEE. V shed 0 bases and J shed 9 bases, with 7 bases lying between them. The CDR3 contains 12 residues. DNA for the CDR3: TGTGCCAGCAGCGTAGGAGAAAGTGAGCAGTTCTTC. This sequence encodes CASSVGESEQFF.

CDR3: CASSLSSSYNSPLHF. The CDR3 DNA reads as TGTGCCAGCAGCTTGAGTAGCTCCTATAATTCACCCCTCCACTTT. The chain employs TRBV7-3 and TRBJ1-6; D is ambiguous. Germline lookup yields CDR1 SGHTA and CDR2 FQGTGA. The CDR3 loop spans 15 amino acids. V lost 3 bases and J 0 bases, leaving 6 bases between the germline ends. Supplemented by reference TRBV7-3 and TRBJ1-6, the full variable domain reads GAGVSQTPSNKVTEKGKYVELRCDPISGHTALYWYRQSLGQGPEFLIYFQGTGAADDSGLPNDRFFAVRPEGSVSTLKIQRTERGDSAVYLCASSLSSSYNSPLHFGNGTRLTVT.

This clonotype was recorded a few times. The chain combines TRBV4-2 with TRBJ2-5; 10 bases are shared with TRBD2. Germline V lookup: CDR1 LGHNA, CDR2 YNFKEQ. This CDR3 has 14 amino acids. V lost 5 bases, J lost 4 bases, and 4 bases stayed unmatched. The CDR3 region has the DNA TGTGCCAGCAGCAAACGACTAGCGGGAGAGACCCAGTACTTC. It codes for CASSKRLAGETQYF.

The genes are TRBV19 and TRBJ1-1; 9 positions agree with TRBD1. With 10 bases clipped from V and 5 bases from J, the junction kept 5 bases outside the gene matches. Per the germline V gene, CDR1 is LNHDA and CDR2 is SQIVND (reference sequence). The CDR3 is 12 amino acids. The CDR3 bases are TGTGCCACCAGACAGGGGGTTACTGAAGCTTTCTTT. This gives the protein CATRQGVTEAFF.

This clonotype appeared a few times. The chain joins TRBV6-5 to TRBJ2-1, with D tentatively TRBD2 (6 bases). CDR1 MNHEY and CDR2 SVGAGI come from the germline V gene. This CDR3 is 16 amino acids long. Trimming stripped 6 bases from V and 8 bases from J, with 23 bases between. The CDR3 sequence is CASSFSGQGGVYEQFF. DNA for the CDR3: TGTGCCAGCAGCTTCTCCGGGCAGGGAGGTGTATATGAGCAGTTCTTC.

V is TRBV28 and J is TRBJ2-1; tentatively, D is TRBD1 (6 bases). CDR3 length: 15 residues. V shed 0 bases and J shed 9 bases, with 15 bases lying between them. Germline assignment: CDR1 MDHEN and CDR2 SYDVKM. The CDR3 bases are TGTGCCAGCAGTTTATGGTTTGAGGGGGTAGCTGAGCAGTTCTTC. This translates into CASSLWFEGVAEQFF.

This chain uses TRBV4-1 with TRBJ1-5; D remains unclear. The CDR3 has 16 amino acids. Trimming removed 4 bases from V and 0 bases from J, with 13 bases in between. In germline, CDR1 is MGHRA, CDR2 YSYEKL. As DNA, the CDR3 is TGCGCCAGCAGCCTCGAGACGGGGTATAGCAATCAGCCCCAGCATTTT. It encodes CASSLETGYSNQPQHF.

This rearrangement joins TRBV4-3 to TRBJ1-2, with D possibly TRBD1 on 6 matching bases. CDR1 and CDR2 from the germline V gene are LGHNA and YSLEER. This CDR3 is 14 amino acids long. The germline V and J ends were trimmed by 1 base and 8 bases, with 14 bases remaining between them. The chain's CDR3 is CASSQGRQGWGYTF. CDR3 nucleotide sequence: TGCGCCAGCAGCCAAGGACGGCAGGGGTGGGGCTACACCTTC.

The chain links TRBV27 to TRBJ1-4; tentative D call: TRBD1 (5 bases). Trimming stripped 8 bases from V and 11 bases from J, with 15 bases between. The CDR3 extends over 12 amino acids. Germline assignment: CDR1 MNHEY and CDR2 SMNVEV (reference sequence). The CDR3 reads CASLGPGGKLFF. In DNA form, the CDR3 reads TGTGCCAGCTTGGGGCCCGGCGGGAAACTGTTTTTT.

The chain employs TRBV4-1 and TRBJ1-5; the D is unclear. From germline, CDR1 is MGHRA and CDR2 YSYEKL. CDR3 length: 14 amino acids. Between the trimmed V and J ends, which lost 2 bases and 2 bases, there was a span of 7 bases. CDR3 coding DNA: TGCGCCAGCAGCCAACAGGAACGCAATCAGCCCCAGCATTTT. Amino acids: CASSQQERNQPQHF.

This clonotype was counted between two and nine times. The V gene is TRBV27, the J gene TRBJ2-7, with D uncertain. The ends were cut back, 8 bases at V and 4 bases at J, with 15 bases in the middle. The CDR3 has 13 amino acids. Germline V gene sequence: CDR1 MNHEY, CDR2 SMNVEV (reference sequence). CDR3 sequence reads: CASPELSGYEQYV. CDR3 bases: TGTGCCAGCCCGGAACTGTCAGGATACGAGCAGTACGTC.

This clonotype has at least ten counts. The V call is TRBV6-1, the J call TRBJ2-7; D could derive from TRBD1 or TRBD2 (5 bases each). This CDR3 has 15 residues. The germline CDR1 and CDR2 sequences are MNHNS and SASEGT. Trimming shortened V by 4 bases and J by 0 bases, and 13 bases separated the two germline ends. CDR3 in amino acids: CASSGGTALSYEQYV. CDR3 in DNA: TGTGCCAGCAGTGGGGGGACGGCTCTCTCCTACGAGCAGTACGTC.

The CDR3 bases are TGCAGTGCTAGGAGAGTTTCCGCAGGGACAGGCGGTGGCTACACCTTC. Protein product: CSARRVSAGTGGGYTF. The chain uses TRBV20-1 and TRBJ1-2; 8 nucleotides align to TRBD1. The CDR3 is 16 residues long. V lost 3 bases and J lost 7; bases outside the gene matches: 16. Germline V gene lookup returns CDR1 DFQATT and CDR2 SNEGSKA (reference sequence).

The chain carries TRBV2 and TRBJ1-5; D might be TRBD1 (6 bases). CDR1 is SNHLY, CDR2 FYNNEI, per germline. CDR3 length: 16 residues. The V gene lost 3 bases and the J gene lost 2 bases, with 14 bases spanning the gap. The CDR3 spells CASSDEGGVGNQPQHF. The CDR3 DNA is TGTGCCAGCAGTGATGAAGGGGGGGTGGGCAATCAGCCCCAGCATTTT.

This chain joins TRBV12-3 or TRBV12-4 and TRBJ2-7; D call uncertain. The germline V and J ends were trimmed by 3 bases and 0 bases, with 12 bases remaining between them. This CDR3 is built from 15 residues. In nucleotides, the CDR3 is TGTGCCAGCAGTTTTTATGGACGGTTCTCCTACGAGCAGTACTTC. As protein: CASSFYGRFSYEQYF.

The chain carries TRBV6-1 and TRBJ2-7, with D perhaps matching TRBD2 (6 bases). Looked up from germline, CDR1 is MNHNS and CDR2 is SASEGT. This CDR3 has 11 amino acids. The ends were cut back, 6 bases at V and 3 bases at J, with 6 bases in the middle. DNA for the CDR3: TGTGCCAGCAGGGAGGGCTACGAGCAGTACGTC. Protein product: CASREGYEQYV.

This clonotype appeared a single time. V gene TRBV5-5 combines with J gene TRBJ2-2; TRBD1 is a possible D gene (6 bases). The V and J ends lost 4 bases and 10 bases respectively, with 17 bases between them. The CDR3 totals 14 residues. The germline V gene encodes CDR1 SGHKS and CDR2 YYEKEE (reference sequence). The chain's CDR3 is CASSPQTGFLELFF. The CDR3 DNA sequence: TGTGCCAGCAGCCCCCAAACAGGGTTCTTGGAGCTGTTTTTT. The entire variable domain, with the rest obtained from reference TRBV5-5 and TRBJ2-2, is as follows: DAGVTQSPTHLIKTRGQQVTLRCSPISGHKSVSWYQQVLGQGPQFIFQYYEKEERGRGNFPDRFSARQFPNYSSELNVNALLLGDSALYLCASSPQTGFLELFFGEGSRLTVL.